The 19 T cell receptor beta chains in this list originate from one sample, sequenced in a study of blood T cell repertoires in COVID-19. Clones were sequenced by immunoSEQ multiplex PCR, and TCRdb holds only the in-frame ones, with some missing. In the table there are about 190,000 clones, roughly 78% of which are singletons. The sequencing sample was made of peripheral blood. The receptors were gathered from a woman over 75 with active or convalescent COVID-19.

The chain has TRBV24-1 and TRBJ2-3; D is possibly TRBD1 (5 bases). The CDR3 covers 13 residues. Germline V gene sequence: CDR1 KGHDR, CDR2 SFDVKD. Trimming pared 8 bases from V and 3 bases from J, leaving 11 bases between. This chain's CDR3 is CATMDKATDTQYF. Written as DNA, the CDR3 is TGTGCCACCATGGACAAGGCTACAGATACGCAGTATTTT.

This clone was observed a handful of times. V is TRBV7-9 and J is TRBJ2-2; D gene ambiguous. Trimming took off 5 bases at V and 6 bases at J, with 10 bases between the two ends. The CDR3 is 13 amino acids. The V gene's germline CDR1 is SEHNR and CDR2 FQNEAQ (reference sequence). The CDR3 nucleotides are TGTGCCAGCAGCCCCCTCCGAGCCGGGGAGCTGTTTTTT. Encoded protein: CASSPLRAGELFF.

This chain connects TRBV10-3 to TRBJ1-2; tentatively, D is TRBD1 (5 bases). With 10 bases removed from V and 8 bases from J, the gap between germline ends came to 17 bases. Germline V gene lookup returns CDR1 ENHRY and CDR2 SYGVKD. This CDR3 comprises 12 residues. The CDR3 nucleotides are TGTGCCACCCTCCGGGGGGGTGGAGGCTACACCTTC. Protein: CATLRGGGGYTF.

The chain recombines TRBV29-1 with TRBJ2-2; 7 positions match TRBD2. The junction had 13 bases not matched to a gene; V was cut back by 7 bases and J by 2 bases. Germline V lookup: CDR1 SQVTM, CDR2 ANQGSEA. The CDR3 loop spans 16 amino acids. The CDR3: CSASRSGGTNTGELFF. The CDR3 DNA reads as TGCAGCGCCAGTCGCTCCGGGGGGACCAACACCGGGGAGCTGTTTTTT.

This clone was recorded only once. This rearrangement joins TRBV2 to TRBJ1-1; TRBD1 agrees at 9 bases. The CDR3 is 15 amino acids. From germline, CDR1 is SNHLY and CDR2 FYNNEI. V gave up 9 bases and J gave up 0 bases; unmatched junction bases: 8. The CDR3 DNA follows: TGTGCCAGTAGGGGACAGGGACGGATGAACACTGAAGCTTTCTTT. It encodes CASRGQGRMNTEAFF.

The chain couples TRBV7-2 to TRBJ2-7; D remains unclear. The CDR3 spans 13 residues. Germline V gene lookup returns CDR1 SGHTA and CDR2 FQGNSA. V lost 5 bases and J 7 bases, leaving 15 bases between the germline ends. In DNA, the CDR3 is TGTGCCAGCAGCGCGGCTCCGGCTGGGGAGCAGTACTTC. Translating it yields CASSAAPAGEQYF.

V is TRBV5-1 and J is TRBJ2-3; D remains unclear. Looked up from germline, CDR1 is SGHRS and CDR2 is YFSETQ. CDR3 length: 17 amino acids. The V gene lost 0 bases and the J gene lost 4 bases, with 18 bases spanning the gap. The CDR3 nucleotides are TGCGCCAGCAGCTTGGGCTACAGTAGGTCATTATCAGATACGCAGTATTTT. This sequence encodes CASSLGYSRSLSDTQYF.

The chain employs TRBV2 and TRBJ2-3, with 7 nucleotides matching TRBD1. The germline V gene has CDR1 SNHLY and CDR2 FYNNEI. This CDR3 is built from 15 residues. V lost 6 bases to trimming and J lost 0 bases; unmatched junction nucleotides: 6. CDR3: CASSRQGVSTDTQYF. CDR3 in DNA: TGTGCCAGCAGCCGACAGGGCGTTAGCACAGATACGCAGTATTTT.

This clone occurred a few times. This chain connects TRBV9 to TRBJ1-2, with D perhaps TRBD1 (6 bases). Germline lookup yields CDR1 SGDLS and CDR2 YYNGEE. The V and J ends lost 0 bases and 1 base respectively, with 16 bases between them. The CDR3 loop spans 17 amino acids. CDR3: CASSVAPPGGLNYGYTF. The CDR3 nucleotides are TGTGCCAGCAGCGTAGCTCCTCCCGGGGGGCTTAACTATGGCTACACCTTC. Full variable domain (rest looked up from reference TRBV9 and TRBJ1-2): DSGVTQTPKHLITATGQRVTLRCSPRSGDLSVYWYQQSLDQGLQFLIQYYNGEERAKGNILERFSAQQFPDLHSELNLSSLELGDSALYFCASSVAPPGGLNYGYTFGSGTRLTVV.

The rearrangement joins TRBV19 to TRBJ2-7; possibly TRBD2 for D (6 bases). CDR3 length: 15 residues. Germline-derived CDR1 and CDR2 are LNHDA and SQIVND (reference sequence). Trimming stripped 5 bases from V and 4 bases from J, with 18 bases between. CDR3 loop: CASSSRGWGDYEQYF. The DNA of the CDR3 is TGTGCCAGTAGTTCTCGGGGATGGGGGGATTACGAGCAGTACTTC. Full variable domain (rest looked up from reference TRBV19 and TRBJ2-7): DGGITQSPKYLFRKEGQNVTLSCEQNLNHDAMYWYRQDPGQGLRLIYYSQIVNDFQKGDIAEGYSVSREKKESFPLTVTSAQKNPTAFYLCASSSRGWGDYEQYFGPGTRLTVT.

The V call is TRBV15, the J call TRBJ1-4, with 8 bases aligning to TRBD1. V lost 4 bases and J lost 3; bases outside the gene matches: 4. Germline lookup yields CDR1 LNHNV and CDR2 YYDKDF (reference sequence). The CDR3 loop spans 15 amino acids. In DNA, the CDR3 is TGTGCCACCAGCAAAGGGACAGGCGCTAATGAAAAACTGTTTTTT. Amino acids: CATSKGTGANEKLFF.

The V gene is TRBV3-1 (or the pseudogene TRBV3-2), the J gene TRBJ2-3, with 12 bases lining up with TRBD2. V was pared by 2 bases and J by 5 bases, with 8 bases of the junction left unmatched. Germline assignment: CDR1 LGHDT and CDR2 YNNKEL (reference sequence). The CDR3 sequence is 17 residues long. CDR3 sequence (DNA): TGTGCCAGCAGCCAACGCTCTAGCGGGGGGGATCAAGATACGCAGTATTTT. Translated: CASSQRSSGGDQDTQYF.

This clone was observed a single time. The V call is TRBV28, the J call TRBJ2-7; 8 nucleotides line up with TRBD1. Germline V CDR1 and CDR2: MDHEN, SYDVKM. The CDR3 length is 15 residues. Losses at the gene ends were 6 bases for V and 1 base for J; bases not matched to a gene: 8. The CDR3 is CASRTTGTGSYEQYF. In DNA, the CDR3 is TGTGCCAGCAGAACGACAGGGACAGGTTCCTACGAGCAGTACTTC.

V is TRBV4-3 and J is TRBJ1-2, with D possibly TRBD1 on 5 matching bases. The CDR3 is 16 amino acids. Germline assignment: CDR1 LGHNA and CDR2 YSLEER. V dropped 3 bases and J dropped 5 bases, with 19 bases sitting between them. In DNA form, the CDR3 reads TGCGCCAGCAGCCACCAAGGGCTAGCGGGGGAATATGGCTACACCTTC. It specifies CASSHQGLAGEYGYTF.

This clone was found a few times. J is TRBJ1-2 and V is TRBV7-9; no firm D call. Germline lookup yields CDR1 SEHNR and CDR2 FQNEAQ (reference sequence). The CDR3 loop spans 12 amino acids. Trimming took 7 bases from V and 2 from J, leaving 8 bases between them. CDR3 region: CASMGDNYGYTF. The CDR3 coding sequence is TGTGCCAGCATGGGAGACAACTATGGCTACACCTTC.

This clone came up once. V gene TRBV5-4 combines with J gene TRBJ1-5; perhaps TRBD1 as D (5 bases). Trimming cost V 4 bases and J 1 base, with 12 bases left between them. CDR1 SGHNT and CDR2 YYREEE come from the germline V gene (reference sequence). This CDR3 is 15 amino acids long. The CDR3 DNA is TGTGCCAGCAGCCGATGGGGCGGAAGCAATCAGCCCCAGCATTTT. Protein product: CASSRWGGSNQPQHF.

The CDR3 bases are TGTGCCAGCGGAGCCTATACGCAGTATTTT. Its protein is CASGAYTQYF. The rearrangement links TRBV28 to TRBJ2-3; D is unresolved. V was pared by 8 bases and J by 7 bases, with 7 bases between. This CDR3 is 10 amino acids long. CDR1 MDHEN and CDR2 SYDVKM come from the germline V gene.

This clone occurred a few times. The rearrangement links TRBV7-6 to TRBJ2-5; 8 nucleotides align to TRBD1. J lost 4 bases, V lost 1 base, and 5 bases had no gene match. This CDR3 region has 15 residues. Germline V CDR1 and CDR2: SGHVS, FNYEAQ. The CDR3 DNA follows: TGTGCCAGCAGCTTAGAATCAGGGGGCAGAGAGACCCAGTACTTC. This translates into CASSLESGGRETQYF.

This clone was seen once. The rearrangement joins TRBV11-2 to TRBJ2-7; TRBD1 matches at 7 bases. J gave up 2 bases and V 1 base, and 11 bases lay outside the gene matches. The germline gives CDR1 SGHAT, CDR2 FQNNGV. CDR3 size: 17 residues. Here the CDR3 DNA reads TGTGCCAGCAGCTTAGGTCGGGGTTGGCAGGGGGCCTACGAGCAGTACTTC. Protein sequence: CASSLGRGWQGAYEQYF.